The 15 T cell receptor beta chains reported below all come from one sample, sequenced in a study of blood T cell repertoires in COVID-19. Assay used: immunoSEQ multiplex PCR; TCRdb lists only in-frame clones, some missing. The sample lists roughly 99,000 clones, 75% to 95% occurring once. The sample consisted of peripheral blood. These receptors originate from a woman in her 30s with acute or convalescent COVID-19.

J is TRBJ2-1 and V is TRBV9; 10 nucleotides agree with TRBD2. Losses at the gene ends were 0 bases for V and 7 bases for J; bases not matched to a gene: 4. The CDR3 has 15 residues. CDR1 and CDR2 (germline): SGDLS, YYNGEE. The CDR3: CASSVASSGGNEQFF. The DNA for the CDR3 is TGTGCCAGCAGCGTAGCGTCTAGCGGGGGTAATGAGCAGTTCTTC.

The rearrangement joins TRBV30 to TRBJ1-6; D unclear. Trimming stripped 0 bases from V and 10 bases from J, with 4 bases between. This CDR3 comprises 11 residues. Germline-derived CDR1 and CDR2 are GTSNPN and SVGIG (reference sequence). CDR3 loop: CAWSVHSPLHF. DNA of the CDR3: TGTGCCTGGAGTGTACACTCACCCCTCCACTTT.

The rearrangement uses TRBV28 and TRBJ2-7, with a weak D call TRBD2 (5 bases). Germline CDR1 and CDR2: MDHEN and SYDVKM. The germline V and J ends were trimmed by 7 bases and 5 bases, with 21 bases remaining between them. This CDR3 is 15 amino acids long. The CDR3 nucleotides are TGTGCCAGCACCCCCGGGCGGGCGGGCATCAACGAGCAGTACTTC. Translated: CASTPGRAGINEQYF.

V gene TRBV7-9 combines with J gene TRBJ2-1; D gene uncertain. Trimming pared 5 bases from V and 6 bases from J, leaving 11 bases between. The germline V gene has CDR1 SEHNR and CDR2 FQNEAQ (reference sequence). This CDR3 comprises 13 residues. CDR3 nucleotides: TGTGCCAGCAGCCCTAGACTTCTCAATGAGCAGTTCTTC. Translating gives CASSPRLLNEQFF.

This clone came up a few times. This sequence joins TRBV5-6 and TRBJ1-5; 8 bases align to TRBD1. Germline assignment: CDR1 SGHDT and CDR2 YYEEEE. The CDR3 is 16 amino acids. The ends lost 0 bases at V and 1 base at J; junction bases unmatched: 3. The CDR3 DNA reads TGTGCCAGCAGCTTGGTTGGACAGGGAAGCAATCAGCCCCAGCATTTT. Amino acids: CASSLVGQGSNQPQHF.

The gene calls are TRBV28 and TRBJ2-6, with 7 bases lining up with TRBD2. This CDR3 region has 15 residues. Germline assignment: CDR1 MDHEN and CDR2 SYDVKM. Germline trimming cut 7 bases from V and 3 bases from J; bases unmatched to any gene: 6. The CDR3 spells CASIESGDGANVLTF. CDR3 nucleotide sequence: TGTGCCAGCATTGAGAGCGGGGATGGGGCCAACGTCCTGACTTTC.

V is TRBV9 and J is TRBJ1-3; TRBD1 matches 9 bases. This CDR3 is 16 amino acids long. V lost 4 bases and J lost 2; bases outside the gene matches: 7. Germline V gene data show CDR1 as SGDLS and CDR2 as YYNGEE. The CDR3 loop reads CASSRTGTGTGNTIYF. The CDR3 coding sequence is TGTGCCAGCAGCCGGACCGGGACAGGGACTGGAAACACCATATATTTT.

The rearrangement uses TRBV18 and TRBJ2-3, with no clear D. CDR1 and CDR2 (germline): KGHSH, LQKENI. Trimming removed 6 bases from V and 1 base from J, with 11 bases in between. This CDR3 is built from 14 residues. The CDR3 sequence is CASSAGLRTDTQYF. CDR3 nucleotides: TGTGCCAGCTCGGCCGGGTTACGCACAGATACGCAGTATTTT.

The rearrangement uses TRBV2 and TRBJ2-3, with D tentatively TRBD2 (5 bases). Per the germline V gene, CDR1 is SNHLY and CDR2 is FYNNEI. V was shortened by 6 bases and J by 1 base, with 8 bases between the two germline ends. CDR3 size: 13 residues. CDR3 loop: CASSARGTDTQYF. In nucleotides, the CDR3 is TGTGCCAGCAGCGCGCGGGGCACAGATACGCAGTATTTT.

The chain recombines TRBV3-1 (or the pseudogene TRBV3-2) with TRBJ1-3; D may be TRBD1 (5 bases). The CDR3 is made up of 16 amino acids. Germline CDR1 and CDR2: LGHDT and YNNKEL (reference sequence). Trimming pared 3 bases from V and 1 base from J, leaving 13 bases between. The CDR3 DNA follows: TGTGCCAGCAGCCAGGCCGAGGCAGGGTCTGGAAACACCATATATTTT. This gives the protein CASSQAEAGSGNTIYF.

This rearrangement joins TRBV3-1 (or the pseudogene TRBV3-2) to TRBJ2-7, with 11 bases identical to TRBD1. Unmatched junction bases numbered 2, after V lost 7 bases and J lost 6 bases. Germline values: CDR1 LGHDT, CDR2 YNNKEL (reference sequence). The CDR3 extends over 12 amino acids. The CDR3 DNA reads TGTGCCAGCAAGGACAGGGGGCCCGAGCAGTACTTC. Protein product: CASKDRGPEQYF.

This chain connects TRBV7-2 to TRBJ1-4; no firm D call. The CDR3 is 15 amino acids. Germline V gives CDR1 SGHTA, CDR2 FQGNSA. Trimming left V 3 bases short and J 3 bases short, with 11 bases between. CDR3 DNA: TGTGCCAGCAGCTTCGGCGGGGAGTCTAATGAAAAACTGTTTTTT. The encoded protein is CASSFGGESNEKLFF.

This sequence joins TRBV13 and TRBJ1-2; D perhaps matches TRBD1 (5 bases). There are 16 residues in the CDR3. With 5 bases removed from V and 1 base from J, the gap between germline ends came to 17 bases. Germline CDR1 is PRHDT and CDR2 is FYEKMQ (reference sequence). The CDR3 DNA sequence: TGTGCCAGCAGCGTCGTCCGGGACGGGGGTAACTATGGCTACACCTTC. It codes for CASSVVRDGGNYGYTF.

The chain employs TRBV14 and TRBJ2-7; 7 bases align to TRBD2. The germline gives CDR1 SGHDN, CDR2 FVKESK. V lost 2 bases and J lost 1; bases outside the gene matches: 8. The length of the CDR3 is 16 residues. For the CDR3, the DNA is TGTGCCAGCAGCCAACTTACCGGGACTAAGTCCTACGAGCAGTACTTC. It yields the protein CASSQLTGTKSYEQYF.

This chain joins TRBV18 and TRBJ1-4, with 8 positions matching TRBD1. J was trimmed by 0 bases and V by 4 bases; bases with no gene match: 7. Per germline, CDR1 KGHSH and CDR2 LQKENI. This CDR3 is 17 amino acids long. The CDR3: CASSQGTGGPTNEKLFF. The CDR3 DNA reads as TGTGCCAGCTCACAAGGAACAGGGGGTCCAACTAATGAAAAACTGTTTTTT.